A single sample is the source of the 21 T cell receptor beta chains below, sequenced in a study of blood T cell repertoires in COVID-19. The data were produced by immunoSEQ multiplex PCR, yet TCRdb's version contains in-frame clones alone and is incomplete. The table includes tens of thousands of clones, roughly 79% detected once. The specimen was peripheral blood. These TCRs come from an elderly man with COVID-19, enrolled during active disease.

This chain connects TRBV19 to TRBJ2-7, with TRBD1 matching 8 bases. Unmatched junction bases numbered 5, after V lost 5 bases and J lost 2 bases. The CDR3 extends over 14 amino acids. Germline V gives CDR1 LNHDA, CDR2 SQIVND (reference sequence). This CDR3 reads CASSPGQGPYEQYF. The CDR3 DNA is TGTGCCAGTAGTCCCGGACAGGGCCCCTACGAGCAGTACTTC.

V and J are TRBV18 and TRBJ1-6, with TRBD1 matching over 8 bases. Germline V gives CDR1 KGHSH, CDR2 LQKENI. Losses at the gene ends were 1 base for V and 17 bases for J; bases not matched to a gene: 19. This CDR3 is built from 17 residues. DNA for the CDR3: TGTGCCAGCTCACCACTTAGACCCGGGACAGGAGCTCCTGTTTTCCACTTT. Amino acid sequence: CASSPLRPGTGAPVFHF.

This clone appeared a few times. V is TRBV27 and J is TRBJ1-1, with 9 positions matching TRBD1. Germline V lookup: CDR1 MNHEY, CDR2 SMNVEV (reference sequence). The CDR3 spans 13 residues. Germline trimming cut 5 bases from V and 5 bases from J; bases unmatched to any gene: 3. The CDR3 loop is CASSIGTGTEAFF. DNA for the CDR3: TGTGCCAGCAGTATAGGGACAGGGACTGAAGCTTTCTTT.

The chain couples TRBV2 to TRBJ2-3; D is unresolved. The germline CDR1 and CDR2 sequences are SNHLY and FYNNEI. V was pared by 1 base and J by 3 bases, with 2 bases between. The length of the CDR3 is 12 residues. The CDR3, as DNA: TGTGCCAGCAGTGAAGTAACAGATACGCAGTATTTT. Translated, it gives CASSEVTDTQYF.

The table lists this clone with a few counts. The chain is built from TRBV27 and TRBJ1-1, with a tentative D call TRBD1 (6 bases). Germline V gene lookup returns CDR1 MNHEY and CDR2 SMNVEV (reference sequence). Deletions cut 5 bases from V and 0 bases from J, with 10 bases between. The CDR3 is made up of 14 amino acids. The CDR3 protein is CASSKTGMNTEAFF. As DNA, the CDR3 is TGTGCCAGCAGTAAGACAGGCATGAACACTGAAGCTTTCTTT.

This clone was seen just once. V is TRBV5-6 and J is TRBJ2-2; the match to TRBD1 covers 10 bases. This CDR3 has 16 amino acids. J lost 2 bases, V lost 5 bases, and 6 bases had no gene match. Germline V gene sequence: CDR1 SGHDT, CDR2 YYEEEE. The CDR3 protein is CASRWGTGDNTGELFF. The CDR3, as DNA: TGTGCCAGCAGGTGGGGGACAGGGGATAACACCGGGGAGCTGTTTTTT.

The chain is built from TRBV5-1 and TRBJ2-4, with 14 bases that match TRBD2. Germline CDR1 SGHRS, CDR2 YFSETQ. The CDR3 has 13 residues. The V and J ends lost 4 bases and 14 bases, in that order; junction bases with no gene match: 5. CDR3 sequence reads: CASSAGLAGEEYF. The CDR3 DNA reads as TGCGCCAGCAGCGCGGGACTAGCGGGAGAGGAGTACTTC.

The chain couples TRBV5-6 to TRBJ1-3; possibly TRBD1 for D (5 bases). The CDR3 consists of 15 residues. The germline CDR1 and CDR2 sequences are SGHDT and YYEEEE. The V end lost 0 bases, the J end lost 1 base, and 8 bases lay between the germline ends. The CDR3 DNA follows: TGTGCCAGCAGCTTGGGTCGGGGGTCTGGAAACACCATATATTTT. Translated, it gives CASSLGRGSGNTIYF.

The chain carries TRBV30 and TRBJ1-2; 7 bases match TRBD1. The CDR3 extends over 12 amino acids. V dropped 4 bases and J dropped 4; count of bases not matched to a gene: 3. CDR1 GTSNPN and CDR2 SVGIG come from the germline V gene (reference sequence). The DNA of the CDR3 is TGTGCCTGGACCGGGACAGCCTATGGCTACACCTTC. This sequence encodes CAWTGTAYGYTF.

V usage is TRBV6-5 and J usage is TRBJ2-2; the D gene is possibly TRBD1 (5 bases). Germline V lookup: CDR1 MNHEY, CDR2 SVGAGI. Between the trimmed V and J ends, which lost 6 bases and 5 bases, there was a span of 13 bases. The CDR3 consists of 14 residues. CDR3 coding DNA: TGTGCCAGCAGCGGACAATCAGGGACCGGGGAGCTGTTTTTT. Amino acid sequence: CASSGQSGTGELFF.

The DNA for the CDR3 is TGTGCCAGCACGTCTCGGCGGGTCACAGATACGCAGTATTTT. It yields the protein CASTSRRVTDTQYF. The genes are TRBV28 and TRBJ2-3, with D tentatively TRBD2 (5 bases). The ends were cut back, 7 bases at V and 2 bases at J, with 13 bases in the middle. The CDR3 loop spans 14 amino acids. Germline-derived CDR1 and CDR2 are MDHEN and SYDVKM.

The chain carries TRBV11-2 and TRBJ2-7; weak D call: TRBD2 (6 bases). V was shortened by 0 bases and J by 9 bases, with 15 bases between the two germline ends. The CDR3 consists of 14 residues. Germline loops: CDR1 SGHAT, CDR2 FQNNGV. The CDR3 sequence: CASSLEVRGSGQYF. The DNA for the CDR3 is TGTGCCAGCAGCTTAGAGGTTCGGGGGAGCGGGCAGTACTTC.

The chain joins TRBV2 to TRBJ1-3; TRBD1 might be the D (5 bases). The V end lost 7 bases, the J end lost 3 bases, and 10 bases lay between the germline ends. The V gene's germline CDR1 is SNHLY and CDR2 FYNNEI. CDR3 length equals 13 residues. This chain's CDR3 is CASNQDIGNTIYF. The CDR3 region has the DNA TGTGCCAGCAACCAGGACATTGGAAACACCATATATTTT.

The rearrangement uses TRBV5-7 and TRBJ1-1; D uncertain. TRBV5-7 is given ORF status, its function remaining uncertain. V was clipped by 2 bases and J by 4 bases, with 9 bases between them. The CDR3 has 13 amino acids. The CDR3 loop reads CASSLTRSTEAFF. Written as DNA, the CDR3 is TGTGCCAGCAGCTTAACCCGTAGCACTGAAGCTTTCTTT.

The CDR3 coding sequence is TGTGCCACCAGTGACCCGGGACAGGGTAAGAACGAGCAGTACTTC. The encoded protein is CATSDPGQGKNEQYF. The chain carries TRBV24-1 and TRBJ2-7; 9 bases are a match to TRBD1. CDR1 is KGHDR and CDR2 is SFDVKD in the germline V gene. Unmatched junction bases numbered 8, after V lost 4 bases and J lost 5 bases. The CDR3 spans 15 residues.

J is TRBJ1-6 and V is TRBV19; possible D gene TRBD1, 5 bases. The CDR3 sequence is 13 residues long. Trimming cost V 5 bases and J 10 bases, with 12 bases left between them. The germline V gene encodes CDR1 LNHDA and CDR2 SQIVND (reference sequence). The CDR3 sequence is CASSLQGGSPLHF. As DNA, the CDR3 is TGTGCCAGTAGTCTCCAGGGAGGGTCACCCCTCCACTTT.

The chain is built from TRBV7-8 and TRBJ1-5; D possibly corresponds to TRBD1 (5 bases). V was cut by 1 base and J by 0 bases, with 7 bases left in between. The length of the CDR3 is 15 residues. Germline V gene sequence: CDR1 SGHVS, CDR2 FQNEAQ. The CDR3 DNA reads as TGTGCCAGCAGCTTAGTGACAGATAGCAATCAGCCCCAGCATTTT. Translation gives CASSLVTDSNQPQHF.

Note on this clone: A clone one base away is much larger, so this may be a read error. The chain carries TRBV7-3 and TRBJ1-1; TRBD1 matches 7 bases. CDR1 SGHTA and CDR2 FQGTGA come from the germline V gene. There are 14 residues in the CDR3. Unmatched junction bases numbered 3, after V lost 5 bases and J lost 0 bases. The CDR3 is CASSLTGMNTEAFF. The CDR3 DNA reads TGTGCCAGCAGCCTGACAGGGATGAACACTGAAGCTTTCTTT.

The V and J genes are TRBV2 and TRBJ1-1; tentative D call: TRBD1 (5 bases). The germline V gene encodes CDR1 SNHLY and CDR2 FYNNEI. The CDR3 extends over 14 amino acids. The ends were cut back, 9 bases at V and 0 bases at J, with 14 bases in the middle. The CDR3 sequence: CASTSGYMNTEAFF. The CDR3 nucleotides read TGTGCCAGTACTTCAGGGTACATGAACACTGAAGCTTTCTTT.

The CDR3 DNA is TGTGCCAGCAGCTTAAATTACCAGGGATCTAATGAGCAGTTCTTC. Amino acid sequence: CASSLNYQGSNEQFF. The rearrangement uses TRBV7-3 and TRBJ2-1, with D perhaps TRBD1 (5 bases). V was shortened by 1 base and J by 7 bases, with 14 bases between the two germline ends. The CDR3 has 15 residues. Per the germline V gene, CDR1 is SGHTA and CDR2 is FQGTGA.

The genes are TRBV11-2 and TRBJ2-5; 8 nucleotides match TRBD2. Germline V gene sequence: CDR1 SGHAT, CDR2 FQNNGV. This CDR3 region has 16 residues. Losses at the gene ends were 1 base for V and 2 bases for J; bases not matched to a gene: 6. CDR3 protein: CASSLGPAGAQETQYF. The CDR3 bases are TGTGCCAGCAGCTTAGGTCCAGCGGGGGCGCAAGAGACCCAGTACTTC. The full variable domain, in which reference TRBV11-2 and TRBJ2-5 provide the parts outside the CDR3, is EAGVAQSPRYKIIEKRQSVAFWCNPISGHATLYWYQQILGQGPKLLIQFQNNGVVDDSQLPKDRFSAERLKGVDSTLKIQPAKLEDSAVYLCASSLGPAGAQETQYFGPGTRLLVL.